A selection of T cell receptor beta chains follows, all from one sample in a study of shared clonotypes between healthy human individuals. This table comes from immunoSEQ multiplex PCR, and its TCRdb copy is limited to in-frame clones, with some not included. This sample has more than 400,000 clones, with around 73% found just once. Source material: PBMCs. The receptor set was obtained from a woman between 40 and 55 years old in good health. Some clones in this sample may be carry-over from other donors' samples. Both conserved end residues are part of each CDR3. Fields, in order: D gene, clone size, J gene, V gene, CDR3 DNA, CDR3 protein. D genes are given only for firm matches. A clone size is listed for some rows: how often the clone was seen (once, few, many), or a class if it is expanded.

TRBD2 NA TRBJ2-1 TRBV11-3 TGTGCCAGCAGCCCGACCATAGCGGGAGGAGTCAATGAGCAGTTCTTC CASSPTIAGGVNEQFF
TRBD2 few TRBJ2-7 TRBV10-1 TGCGCCAGCAGTGGGCGGGAGTACTCTGAGCAGTACTTC CASSGREYSEQYF
TRBD1 NA TRBJ2-7 TRBV19 TGTGCCAGTAAGAGGACAGGGGTCGACGAGCAGTACTTC CASKRTGVDEQYF
TRBD1 NA TRBJ1-4 TRBV6-1 TGTGCCAGCAGTTCCGGGACAGCAGAAAAACTGTTTTTT CASSSGTAEKLFF
NA NA TRBJ2-5 TRBV18 TGTGCCAGCTCGCGATCTGAGACTAGTTTGGAGACCCAGTACTTC CASSRSETSLETQYF
TRBD1 many TRBJ1-4 TRBV28 TGTGCCAGCAGTGACAGGGGGCGTGATGAAAAACTGTTTTTT CASSDRGRDEKLFF
TRBD1 NA TRBJ1-4 TRBV5-1 TGCGCCAGCAGCGTGGACAGGGGGCGCGGTGAAAAACTGTTTTTT CASSVDRGRGEKLFF
TRBD1 NA TRBJ2-7 TRBV19 TGTGCCAGTAGCCCACACTCCCGGGGACAGGGGGGAGCCTACGAGCAGTACTTC CASSPHSRGQGGAYEQYF
NA few TRBJ2-5 TRBV11-2 TGTGCCAGCAGCTTTGGCTTTCGGGAGACCCAGTACTTC CASSFGFRETQYF
TRBD2 NA TRBJ2-1 TRBV6-4 TGTGCCAGCAGTGACGGGACTAGCGGGAACAATGAGCAGCTCTTC CASSDGTSGNNEQLF
NA NA TRBJ2-5 TRBV10-3 TGTGCCATCAGTGAGTCGGAGGGGTCAGGGGAGACCCAGTACTTC CAISESEGSGETQYF
NA few TRBJ1-1 TRBV19 TGTGCCAGTAGTAGCCTTATGGCGAACACTGAAGCTTTCTTT CASSSLMANTEAFF
NA once TRBJ2-5 TRBV6-6 TGTGCCAGCAGTGGGATCCGGGGCGGAGGGGAGACCCAGTACTTC CASSGIRGGGETQYF
NA NA TRBJ1-5 TRBV7-9 TGTGCCAGCAGCCCCTGGGGGGTAGGAGACGGACAGCCCCAGCATTTT CASSPWGVGDGQPQHF
NA NA TRBJ2-5 TRBV15 TGTGCCACCAGCAGAGACAGGGATCAAGAGACCCAGTACTTC CATSRDRDQETQYF
TRBD1 NA TRBJ1-1 TRBV10-2 TGCGCCAGCAGTGGTCCCGGGACAGGGGACACTGAAGCTTTCTTT CASSGPGTGDTEAFF
NA NA TRBJ2-5 TRBV7-9 TGTGCCAGCAGCCAGTCGGGGGAGACCCAGTACTTC CASSQSGETQYF
NA NA TRBJ2-7 TRBV7-8 TGTGCCAGCAGCCTCCGACGGAACTGGCGTGAGCAGTACTTC CASSLRRNWREQYF
NA NA TRBJ1-5 TRBV28 TGTGCCAGCAGTTTTTCAGGAAAGCCCCAGCATTTT CASSFSGKPQHF
NA NA TRBJ1-2 TRBV2 TGTGCCAGCAGTCTGCTCAGCGTAGATGGCTACACCTTC CASSLLSVDGYTF
NA NA TRBJ2-2 TRBV4-1 TGCGCCAGCAGCCCTAGGGAGACCGGGGAGCTGTTTTTT CASSPRETGELFF
NA NA TRBJ2-5 TRBV5-1 TGCGCCAGCAGCCGAAGGGAAGGCGAGACCCAGTACTTC CASSRREGETQYF
NA NA TRBJ2-3 TRBV5-4 TGTGCCAGCAGCTTCGAGCTAATTGATACGCAGTATTTT CASSFELIDTQYF
NA NA TRBJ1-2 TRBV30 TGTGCCTGGAGTGGGACAGTAGCCAACTATGGCTACACCTTC CAWSGTVANYGYTF
NA NA TRBJ1-2 TRBV5-1 TGCGCCAGCAGCTTGGGGCAGGGGACGCATGGCTACACCTTC CASSLGQGTHGYTF
NA once TRBJ2-2 TRBV18 TGTGCCAGCTCACCAGAGCGGTATTCCGGGGAGCTGTTTTTT CASSPERYSGELFF
NA NA TRBJ1-6 TRBV30 TGTGCCTGGAGCGGACTGAATAATTCACCCCTCCACTTT CAWSGLNNSPLHF
NA NA TRBJ1-2 TRBV2 TGTGCCAGCAGATGGGGGAGGGGCAAAAACTATGGCTACACCTTC CASRWGRGKNYGYTF
NA NA TRBJ1-4 TRBV9 TGTGCCAGCAGCGTAGGGGTATTACCCTCACTAGGTGAAAAACTGTTTTTT CASSVGVLPSLGEKLFF
NA many TRBJ1-4 TRBV7-9 TGTGCCAGCAGCTGGCCGTCAGGGTCTAATGAAAAACTGTTTTTT CASSWPSGSNEKLFF
TRBD2 once TRBJ2-1 TRBV11-2 TGTGCCAGCAGCGCATACCGGGGACTAGCGGGAGGTGAGCAGTTCTTC CASSAYRGLAGGEQFF
TRBD1 NA TRBJ2-5 TRBV18 TGTGCCAGCTCACCACCGCCAGGGGGAGAGACCCAGTACTTC CASSPPPGGETQYF
NA NA TRBJ1-4 TRBV5-4 TGTGCCAGCAGCTTTAATAGGGCGGGGGAAAAACTGTTTTTT CASSFNRAGEKLFF
TRBD1 NA TRBJ1-2 TRBV7-9 TGTGCCAGCAGTTCCCGGGACAGTCTCTATGGCTACACCTTC CASSSRDSLYGYTF
NA few TRBJ2-7 TRBV5-6 TGTGCCAGCGGGGACCTCGAGAACTACGAGCAGTACTTC CASGDLENYEQYF
NA many TRBJ2-7 TRBV2 TGTGCCAGCAGTGAATTGAGTGAGCAGTACTTC CASSELSEQYF
NA NA TRBJ2-5 TRBV5-1 TGCGCCAGCAGCGGAAACCCAGACCAAGAGACCCAGTACTTC CASSGNPDQETQYF
NA NA TRBJ2-2 TRBV5-1 TGCGCCAGCAGCTGGGGGGACGTCGACACCGGGGAGCTGTTTTTT CASSWGDVDTGELFF
NA few TRBJ2-3 TRBV7-2 TGTGCCAGCAGCTTAGATAGACTCAGCACAGATACGCAGTATTTT CASSLDRLSTDTQYF
TRBD1 NA TRBJ1-6 TRBV4-1 TGCGCCAGCAGCCCCGGACAGGGGGTAAATTCACCCCTCCACTTT CASSPGQGVNSPLHF
NA NA TRBJ2-5 TRBV9 TGTGCCAGCAGCCCTGGACAGCTCCAAGAGACCCAGTACTTC CASSPGQLQETQYF
NA NA TRBJ2-5 TRBV28 TGTGCCAGCAGTTCAGCTTTTCCAGAATCGCAAGAGACCCAGTACTTC CASSSAFPESQETQYF
NA few TRBJ1-2 TRBV2 TGTGCCAGCAGCCCCCGGGCAGGATTTGGCTACACCTTC CASSPRAGFGYTF
NA NA TRBJ2-1 TRBV28 TGTGCCAGTGGAAACTATTATTATCAGTTCTTC CASGNYYYQFF
NA NA TRBJ2-7 TRBV15 TGTGCCACCAGCAGAGATTCGGGTTCGCGATCCTACGAGCAGTACTTC CATSRDSGSRSYEQYF
NA NA TRBJ1-1 TRBV7-9 TGTGCCAGCAGCTCTTGGGAGGGAGGCACTGAAGCTTTCTTT CASSSWEGGTEAFF
NA NA TRBJ2-7 TRBV18 TGTGCCAGCTCACCACCGGTAGGATACGAGCAGTACTTC CASSPPVGYEQYF
NA many TRBJ1-2 TRBV27 TGTGCCAGCACTCCCTTCTTGGACAGTCTCTATGGCTACACCTTC CASTPFLDSLYGYTF
NA NA TRBJ2-2 TRBV7-2 TGTGCCAGCAGCTGGGCCACCTCGGGGACCGGGGAGCTGTTTTTT CASSWATSGTGELFF
NA NA TRBJ2-7 TRBV12-5 TGTGCTAGTGGTTTGGTAATAAGTGCGGCCTACGAGCAGTACTTC CASGLVISAAYEQYF